These 2 T cell receptor beta chains came from one sample sequenced in a study of blood T cell repertoires in COVID-19. Repertoires were generated with immunoSEQ multiplex PCR, while TCRdb's copy carries only in-frame clones and drops some. Of more than 300,000 clones listed, around 89% are singletons. Sequences were obtained from peripheral blood. The receptors shown here come from a man between 18 and 35 years old who had recovered from COVID-19.

This clone was recorded only once. The V gene is TRBV6-5, the J gene TRBJ2-3; 8 positions agree with TRBD1. CDR3 length equals 15 residues. V shed 5 bases, J shed 4 bases, and the junction held 8 bases outside the gene matches. Germline V gives CDR1 MNHEY, CDR2 SVGAGI. This CDR3 reads CASSPQGASADTQYF. CDR3 nucleotide sequence: TGTGCCAGCAGTCCTCAGGGGGCCAGCGCAGATACGCAGTATTTT.

The chain links TRBV4-1 to TRBJ2-7; TRBD1 aligns across 9 bases. V lost 2 bases, J lost 6 bases, and 8 bases stayed unmatched. Germline CDR1 reads MGHRA; CDR2 reads YSYEKL. The CDR3 loop spans 15 amino acids. CDR3 nucleotide sequence: TGCGCCAGCAGCCAAAGACAGGGGGAGATCTCCGAGCAGTACTTC. This sequence encodes CASSQRQGEISEQYF.